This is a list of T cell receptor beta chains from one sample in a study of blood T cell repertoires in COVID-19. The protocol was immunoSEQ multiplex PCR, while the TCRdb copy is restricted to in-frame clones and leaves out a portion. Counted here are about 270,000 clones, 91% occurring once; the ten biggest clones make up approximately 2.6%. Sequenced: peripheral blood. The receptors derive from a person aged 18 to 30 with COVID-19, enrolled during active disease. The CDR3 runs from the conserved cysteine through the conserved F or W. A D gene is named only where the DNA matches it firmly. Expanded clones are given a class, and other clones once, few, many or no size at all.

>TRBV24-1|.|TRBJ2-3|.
CATSDSLGGDTQYF
TGTGCCACCAGTGATTCGCTAGGGGGAGATACGCAGTATTTT
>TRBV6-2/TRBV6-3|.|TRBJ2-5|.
CASSYPEGLFLLRETQYF
TGTGCCAGCAGTTACCCGGAGGGCCTCTTTCTACTTCGGGAGACCCAGTACTTC
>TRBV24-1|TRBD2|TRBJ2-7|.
CATRPDRSSGSSYEQYF
TGTGCCACCAGGCCCGACAGATCTAGCGGGAGTAGCTACGAGCAGTACTTC
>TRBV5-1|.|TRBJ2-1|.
CASSRMGGAYNEQFF
TGCGCCAGCAGCAGGATGGGCGGGGCCTACAATGAGCAGTTCTTC
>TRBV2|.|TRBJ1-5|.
CASSVAGQPQHF
TGTGCCAGCAGTGTGGCGGGTCAGCCCCAGCATTTT
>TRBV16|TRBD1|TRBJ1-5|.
CASSQPGQGAKQPQHF
TGTGCCAGCAGCCAACCGGGACAGGGGGCGAAACAGCCCCAGCATTTT
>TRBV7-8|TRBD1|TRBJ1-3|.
CASSFDRDSGNTIYF
TGTGCCAGCAGCTTCGACAGGGACTCTGGAAACACCATATATTTT
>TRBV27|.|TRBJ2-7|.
CASSLNRDIGEQYF
TGTGCCAGCAGTTTAAATCGGGACATCGGCGAGCAGTACTTC
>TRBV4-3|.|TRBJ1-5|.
CASSQDKNQPQHF
TGCGCCAGCAGCCAAGACAAAAATCAGCCCCAGCATTTT
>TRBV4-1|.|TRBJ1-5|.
CASSQDSTVQPQHF
TGCGCCAGCAGCCAAGACTCCACGGTTCAGCCCCAGCATTTT
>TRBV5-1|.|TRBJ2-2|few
CASSLAQGQGSAGELFF
TGCGCCAGCAGCTTGGCTCAGGGGCAGGGTAGCGCCGGGGAGCTGTTTTTT
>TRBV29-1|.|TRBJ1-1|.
CSVGQPEAFF
TGCAGCGTAGGACAGCCAGAAGCTTTCTTT
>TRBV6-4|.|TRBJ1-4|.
CASSVGRRGGYGNEKLFF
TGTGCCAGCAGTGTAGGACGGCGGGGGGGTTACGGGAATGAAAAACTGTTTTTT
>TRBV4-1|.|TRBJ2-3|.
CASSQVEVRGPTDTQYF
TGCGCCAGCAGCCAAGTTGAGGTCAGGGGACCCACAGATACGCAGTATTTT
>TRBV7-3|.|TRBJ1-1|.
CASSAAVGATEAFF
TGTGCCAGCAGCGCGGCGGTGGGGGCCACTGAAGCTTTCTTT
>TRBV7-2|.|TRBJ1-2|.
CASSLVIEGYTF
TGTGCCAGCAGCTTAGTCATAGAGGGCTACACCTTC
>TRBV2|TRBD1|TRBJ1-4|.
CASVRQGHEKLFF
TGTGCCAGCGTTCGACAGGGCCACGAAAAACTGTTTTTT
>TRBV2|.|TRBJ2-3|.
CASSDTGFTDTQYF
TGTGCCAGCAGTGACACGGGGTTCACAGATACGCAGTATTTT
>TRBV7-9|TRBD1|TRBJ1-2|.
CASLPGQGPYGYTF
TGTGCCAGCCTCCCAGGACAGGGGCCCTATGGCTACACCTTC
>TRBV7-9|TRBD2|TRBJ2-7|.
CVSSSPLAGLYEQYF
TGTGTCAGCAGCTCGCCGTTAGCGGGACTCTACGAGCAGTACTTC
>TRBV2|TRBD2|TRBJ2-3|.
CASSPSGLAGTDTQYF
TGTGCCAGCAGTCCCTCCGGACTAGCGGGCACAGATACGCAGTATTTT
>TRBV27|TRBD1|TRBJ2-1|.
CASSLYRGRGNEQFF
TGTGCCAGCAGTTTATACAGGGGGCGCGGGAATGAGCAGTTCTTC
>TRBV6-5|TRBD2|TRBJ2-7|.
CASSPRTSGSYEQYF
TGTGCCAGCAGTCCACGGACTAGCGGGAGCTACGAGCAGTACTTC
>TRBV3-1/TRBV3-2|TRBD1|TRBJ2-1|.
CASSQYPGGNEQFF
TGTGCCAGCAGCCAATATCCAGGGGGCAATGAGCAGTTCTTC
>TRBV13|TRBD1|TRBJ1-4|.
CASSLFGTGDEKLFF
TGTGCCAGCAGCTTATTTGGGACAGGGGACGAAAAACTGTTTTTT
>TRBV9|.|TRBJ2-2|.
CASSPFVPGELFF
TGTGCCAGCAGCCCCTTTGTCCCCGGGGAGCTGTTTTTT
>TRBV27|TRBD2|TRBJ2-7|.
CASSWTSGPYEQYF
TGTGCCAGCAGTTGGACTAGCGGCCCCTACGAGCAGTACTTC
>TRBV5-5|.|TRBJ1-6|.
CASSLDPTGSPLHF
TGTGCCAGCAGCTTGGACCCTACAGGGTCACCCCTCCACTTT
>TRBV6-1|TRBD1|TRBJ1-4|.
CASSETQGGNEKLFF
TGTGCCAGCAGTGAAACGCAGGGGGGTAATGAAAAACTGTTTTTT
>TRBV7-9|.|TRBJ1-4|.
CASMVTGGGEKLFF
TGTGCCAGCATGGTTACCGGGGGAGGTGAAAAACTGTTTTTT
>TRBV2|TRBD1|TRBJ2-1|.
CASRRDSLYNEQFF
TGTGCCAGCAGGAGGGACAGCTTATACAATGAGCAGTTCTTC
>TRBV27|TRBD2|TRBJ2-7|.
CASSLSILAGSYEQYF
TGTGCCAGCAGTTTATCAATACTAGCGGGTTCCTACGAGCAGTACTTC
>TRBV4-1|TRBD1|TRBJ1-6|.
CASSLNRDSNSPLHF
TGCGCCAGCAGCCTAAACCGGGACAGTAATTCACCCCTCCACTTT
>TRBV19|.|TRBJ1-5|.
CASNQYSNQPQHF
TGTGCCAGTAATCAGTATAGCAATCAGCCCCAGCATTTT
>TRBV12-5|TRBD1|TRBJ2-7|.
CASGLEPGTVYEQYF
TGTGCTAGTGGTTTGGAACCCGGGACAGTCTACGAGCAGTACTTC
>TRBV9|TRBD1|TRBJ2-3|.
CASSLAGGASTDTQYF
TGTGCCAGCAGTCTTGCAGGGGGCGCAAGCACAGATACGCAGTATTTT
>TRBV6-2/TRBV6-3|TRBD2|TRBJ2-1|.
CASSLAGNEQFF
TGTGCCAGCAGTTTAGCGGGGAATGAGCAGTTCTTC
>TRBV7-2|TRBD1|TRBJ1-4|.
CASSFYRGGEKLFF
TGTGCCAGCAGCTTTTACAGGGGAGGTGAAAAACTGTTTTTT
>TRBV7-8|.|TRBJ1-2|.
CASSRRGGRGEGYTF
TGTGCCAGCAGCAGGCGGGGGGGCAGGGGAGAGGGCTACACCTTC
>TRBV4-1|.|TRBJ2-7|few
CASSQATSYEQYF
TGCGCCAGCAGCCAAGCCACTAGCTACGAGCAGTACTTC
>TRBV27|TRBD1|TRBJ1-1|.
CASSLVRLRGPGTEAFF
TGTGCCAGCAGTTTGGTTCGCCTCAGGGGGCCGGGGACTGAAGCTTTCTTT
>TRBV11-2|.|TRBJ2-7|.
CASSLGYSYEQYF
TGTGCCAGCAGCTTAGGGTACAGCTACGAGCAGTACTTC
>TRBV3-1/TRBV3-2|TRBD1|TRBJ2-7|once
CASSQDLGTGGYEQYF
TGTGCCAGCAGCCAAGATCTAGGGACAGGGGGATACGAGCAGTACTTC